The clone carrying this T cell receptor (beta chain) was detected only once. In the authors' workflow: It was from reference gene primer amplification that nucleated cell counts were estimated. Sequencing was performed with immunoSEQ multiplex PCR; in TCRdb, only in-frame clones are kept and a portion is missing. V, J and clone size were drawn from that table, and D and trimming were deduced from the DNA. Here the sample spans 150,000 or so clones, about 88% being singletons. This sample is part of a study of blood T cell repertoires in COVID-19. Study information: Both acute and convalescent COVID-19 samples were obtained from the United States, Italy and Spain. In each case, the material was cDNA or gDNA derived from T cells, B-cell-depleted T cells, or PBMCs.

In germline, CDR1 is MNHEY, CDR2 SVGEGT. The germline V and J ends were trimmed by 0 bases and 0 bases, with 21 bases remaining between them. The CDR3 sequence is 20 residues long. The chain carries TRBV6-2 or TRBV6-3 and TRBJ1-5, with a possible D match to TRBD1 (5 bases). This TCR was recovered from a woman aged 80 or over with acute or convalescent COVID-19. Sequences were obtained from peripheral blood. The CDR3 is CASSYSIGHETVYSNQPQHF. CDR3 sequence (DNA): TGTGCCAGCAGTTACTCGATAGGACACGAAACAGTATATAGCAATCAGCCCCAGCATTTT.